A single sample is the source of the 17 T cell receptor beta chains below, sequenced in a study of blood T cell repertoires in COVID-19. TCRdb keeps only in-frame clones here, not all; method: immunoSEQ multiplex PCR. The table shows about 72,000 clones, with 75% to 95% occurring only once. The specimen sequenced was peripheral blood. Every receptor here comes from a woman aged 55-69 years with active COVID-19.

The rearrangement links TRBV28 to TRBJ1-2; weak D call: TRBD1 (6 bases). Looked up from germline, CDR1 is MDHEN and CDR2 is SYDVKM. The CDR3 length is 16 residues. Trimming left V 6 bases short and J 12 bases short, with 29 bases between. The CDR3 here is CASSVKGGDQGVGHTF. CDR3 sequence (DNA): TGTGCCAGCAGCGTAAAAGGGGGGGATCAGGGAGTGGGGCACACCTTC.

V and J are TRBV30 and TRBJ2-2; D unresolved. V was clipped by 0 bases and J by 11 bases, with 13 bases between them. Germline CDR1 GTSNPN, CDR2 SVGIG (reference sequence). The CDR3 is 13 amino acids. The CDR3 DNA reads TGTGCCTGGAGTGTACTGAGTAGAGGAGAGCTGTTTTTT. It translates to CAWSVLSRGELFF. Complete variable domain (other parts from reference TRBV30 and TRBJ2-2): SQTIHQWPATLVQPVGSPLSLECTVEGTSNPNLYWYRQAAGRGLQLLFYSVGIGQISSEVPQNLSASRPQDRQFILSSKKLLLSDSGFYLCAWSVLSRGELFFGEGSRLTVL.

The chain has TRBV6-1 and TRBJ2-1; 7 bases map to TRBD2. CDR3 length: 17 residues. Trimming cost V 4 bases and J 9 bases; bases outside gene matches: 18. Germline V gene lookup returns CDR1 MNHNS and CDR2 SASEGT. The CDR3 DNA sequence: TGTGCCAGCAGTGTCCGACGTATGGGCGGGAGTTTGAGTGAGCAGTTCTTC. Translated: CASSVRRMGGSLSEQFF.

This clone appeared a few times. V is TRBV19 and J is TRBJ2-6, with TRBD2 identical over 8 bases. V trimming: 4 bases; J trimming: 0 bases; junction bases outside the gene matches: 5. The CDR3 length is 17 residues. Germline CDR1 and CDR2: LNHDA and SQIVND (reference sequence). The CDR3 sequence: CASSSTSGGSGANVLTF. The CDR3 nucleotides are TGTGCCAGTAGTAGTACCAGCGGGGGCTCTGGGGCCAACGTCCTGACTTTC.

The V gene is TRBV30, the J gene TRBJ2-3; the D gene is possibly TRBD1 (6 bases). Between the trimmed V and J ends, which lost 2 bases and 5 bases, there was a span of 11 bases. The germline V gene has CDR1 GTSNPN and CDR2 SVGIG (reference sequence). The CDR3 spans 13 residues. CDR3 protein: CAWSSQQGDTQYF. Written as DNA, the CDR3 is TGTGCCTGGAGTTCACAACAGGGAGATACGCAGTATTTT.

V and J are TRBV12-3 or TRBV12-4 and TRBJ2-4, with 7 bases identical to TRBD1. Germline trimming cut 5 bases from V and 13 bases from J; bases unmatched to any gene: 11. The CDR3 has 13 amino acids. The CDR3 reads CASSKQEQQGQYF. In DNA form, the CDR3 reads TGTGCCAGCAGTAAACAAGAACAACAGGGGCAGTACTTC.

The CDR3 region is CASSKALYQGYFPETQYF. The CDR3 DNA is TGTGCCAGCAGCAAAGCGCTTTACCAGGGATACTTCCCTGAGACCCAGTACTTC. V and J are TRBV21-1 and TRBJ2-5; TRBD1 is the table's D call, not checked against the DNA. TRBV21-1 is annotated as a pseudogene. The CDR3 loop spans 18 amino acids.

The chain combines TRBV7-8 with TRBJ2-5; TRBD2 might be the D (5 bases). Between the trimmed V and J ends, which lost 2 bases and 1 base, there was a span of 8 bases. Germline lookup yields CDR1 SGHVS and CDR2 FQNEAQ. CDR3 length: 14 amino acids. CDR3 sequence reads: CASSLRGLQETQYF. Here the CDR3 DNA reads TGTGCCAGCAGCTTAAGAGGGCTCCAAGAGACCCAGTACTTC. Based on the CDR3 plus reference TRBV7-8 and TRBJ2-5, the full variable domain is GAGVSQSPRYKVAKRGQDVALRCDPISGHVSLFWYQQALGQGPEFLTYFQNEAQLDKSGLPSDRFFAERPEGSVSTLKIQRTQQEDSAVYLCASSLRGLQETQYFGPGTRLLVL.

This clone was found once. V and J are TRBV11-2 and TRBJ2-7; TRBD1 aligns across 11 bases. V shed 2 bases and J 3 bases; nucleotides not matched to a gene: 12. Germline values: CDR1 SGHAT, CDR2 FQNNGV. The CDR3 consists of 18 residues. The CDR3 nucleotides are TGTGCCAGCAGCTTAAAACAGGCCGGGACAGGGGGGGTCTACGAGCAGTACTTC. Translating it yields CASSLKQAGTGGVYEQYF.

The chain links TRBV7-2 to TRBJ2-4; D gene ambiguous. This CDR3 contains 15 residues. Germline V gives CDR1 SGHTA, CDR2 FQGNSA. Trimming removed 1 base at V and 7 bases at J, with 14 bases between. The CDR3 loop reads CASSLDHSFGNIQYF. Written as DNA, the CDR3 is TGTGCCAGCAGCTTAGACCACAGTTTTGGTAACATTCAGTACTTC.

This rearrangement joins TRBV6-1 to TRBJ1-6, with D perhaps matching TRBD1 (5 bases). Germline V gene lookup returns CDR1 MNHNS and CDR2 SASEGT. This CDR3 region has 15 residues. V was trimmed by 3 bases and J by 7 bases, leaving 13 bases between them. The CDR3 region has the DNA TGTGCCAGCAGTGAGTTTGGGGCACGGAATTCACCCCTCCACTTT. This encodes CASSEFGARNSPLHF.

The table lists this clone with a count of one. This sequence joins TRBV28 and TRBJ2-7, with D possibly TRBD1 on 5 matching bases. This CDR3 contains 14 residues. V lost 8 bases and J lost 8, with 22 bases in between. Germline V lookup: CDR1 MDHEN, CDR2 SYDVKM. As DNA, the CDR3 is TGTGCCAGCTCTGCCCAGGGCCCTCCTGTACAGCAGTACTTC. This gives the protein CASSAQGPPVQQYF. The full variable domain, in which reference TRBV28 and TRBJ2-7 provide the parts outside the CDR3, is DVKVTQSSRYLVKRTGEKVFLECVQDMDHENMFWYRQDPGLGLRLIYFSYDVKMKEKGDIPEGYSVSREKKERFSLILESASTNQTSMYLCASSAQGPPVQQYFGPGTRLTVT.

The rearrangement uses TRBV4-1 and TRBJ2-7, with a weak D call TRBD1 (6 bases). The CDR3 has 14 residues. V was pared by 6 bases and J by 3 bases, with 15 bases between. From germline, CDR1 is MGHRA and CDR2 YSYEKL. The CDR3 bases are TGCGCCAGCAGAAGAACGACAGGAGACTACGAGCAGTACTTC. Its translation is CASRRTTGDYEQYF.

CDR3 bases: TGTGCCAGCTCACAGGACAGACTCACAGATACGCAGTATTTT. This gives the protein CASSQDRLTDTQYF. The chain has TRBV18 and TRBJ2-3; D is perhaps TRBD1 (6 bases). The CDR3 runs to 14 residues. With 4 bases removed from V and 2 bases from J, the gap between germline ends came to 10 bases. The germline V gene encodes CDR1 KGHSH and CDR2 LQKENI.

The rearrangement joins TRBV5-6 to TRBJ2-7; possible D gene TRBD2, 5 bases. Looked up from germline, CDR1 is SGHDT and CDR2 is YYEEEE. The V and J ends lost 0 bases and 5 bases respectively, with 9 bases between them. This CDR3 has 13 amino acids. The CDR3 loop is CASSLAWGDEQYF. DNA of the CDR3: TGTGCCAGCAGCTTGGCGTGGGGAGACGAGCAGTACTTC.

V gene TRBV10-2 combines with J gene TRBJ2-1; D perhaps matches TRBD2 (5 bases). Germline lookup yields CDR1 WSHSY and CDR2 SAAADI. The CDR3 contains 11 residues. The ends were cut back, 10 bases at V and 6 bases at J, with 10 bases in the middle. CDR3 nucleotides: TGCGCCACTTCGAGGGCCAATGAGCAGTTCTTC. Translated: CATSRANEQFF.

The V call is TRBV5-4, the J call TRBJ2-4; D may be TRBD1 (6 bases). V dropped 5 bases and J dropped 13 bases, with 13 bases sitting between them. The germline V gene encodes CDR1 SGHNT and CDR2 YYREEE (reference sequence). The CDR3 is 11 residues long. CDR3 coding DNA: TGTGCCAGCAGTTCCGGGACAAGACAGTACTTC. It codes for CASSSGTRQYF.